The next 8 T cell receptor beta chains were all read from a single sample in a study of shared clonotypes between healthy human individuals (dated by TCRdb to 2018 to 2021). To prepare the library, the immunoSEQ multiplex PCR assay was applied. TCRdb stores this immuneACCESS table with in-frame sequences only. Part of the clones is absent; in the studies checked, under half of the shortfall reflects unresolved V genes, and no reason is known for the rest. The sample profile shows 2.3 million or so clones; just over 90% of them were found once. The top ten clones comprise about 0.41% of the sample. Sequencing was carried out using naive CD4+ T cells from PBMCs. The sample's cell subset or site label, decoded: CD45RA+ positively selected. The receptors were gathered from a man younger than 30 in good health. Some clones in this sample may be carry-over from other donors' samples.

This clone was counted once. The J gene is TRBJ1-3, the V gene TRBV28; 8 bases fit TRBD1. CDR3 length: 16 residues. Germline V gene sequence: CDR1 MDHEN, CDR2 SYDVKM. V lost 4 bases to trimming and J lost 6 bases; unmatched junction nucleotides: 11. The CDR3 sequence: CASSSPGGPVENTIYF. CDR3 sequence (DNA): TGTGCCAGCAGTTCCCCAGGGGGCCCGGTCGAAAACACCATATATTTT.

Written as DNA, the CDR3 is TGTGCCAGCAGCTGGGACACTTACACTGAAGCTTTCTTT. This gives the protein CASSWDTYTEAFF. The chain has TRBV7-9 and TRBJ1-1; perhaps TRBD1 as D (6 bases). The CDR3 is made up of 13 amino acids. V dropped 4 bases and J dropped 3 bases, with 9 bases sitting between them. Germline values: CDR1 SEHNR, CDR2 FQNEAQ (reference sequence).

The CDR3, as DNA: TGTGCCAGCAGCTCTTACAATGGGACCCAGTACTTC. Translated: CASSSYNGTQYF. This chain connects TRBV7-8 to TRBJ2-5; unclear D gene. The CDR3 covers 12 residues. V was cut by 4 bases and J by 7 bases, with 10 bases left in between. Germline assignment: CDR1 SGHVS and CDR2 FQNEAQ.

The J gene is TRBJ2-5, the V gene TRBV29-1, with a possible D match to TRBD2 (5 bases). The V gene lost 8 bases and the J gene lost 2 bases, with 12 bases spanning the gap. CDR1 and CDR2 from the germline V gene are SQVTM and ANQGSEA. The CDR3 length is 12 residues. CDR3 in DNA: TGCAGCCAAACTAGGGCGCAAGAGACCCAGTACTTC. It yields the protein CSQTRAQETQYF.

Concerning this clone: Other DNA sequences in the sample encode the same CDR3. The rearrangement links TRBV6-1 to TRBJ1-2; 7 positions match TRBD1. Germline loops: CDR1 MNHNS, CDR2 SASEGT. Trimming cost V 2 bases and J 3 bases; bases outside gene matches: 0. The CDR3 sequence is 13 residues long. CDR3 in amino acids: CASSEQGDYGYTF. CDR3 nucleotide sequence: TGTGCCAGCAGTGAACAGGGGGACTATGGCTACACCTTC.

The chain joins TRBV5-4 to TRBJ1-4; 9 bases line up with TRBD1. V gave up 3 bases and J gave up 5 bases; unmatched junction bases: 8. Germline V CDR1 and CDR2: SGHNT, YYREEE (reference sequence). The CDR3 covers 16 residues. CDR3 DNA: TGTGCCAGCAGCTCGGGCGGGACAGGGTCAAATGAAAAACTGTTTTTT. As protein: CASSSGGTGSNEKLFF. Full variable domain (rest looked up from reference TRBV5-4 and TRBJ1-4): ETGVTQSPTHLIKTRGQQVTLRCSSQSGHNTVSWYQQALGQGPQFIFQYYREEENGRGNFPPRFSGLQFPNYSSELNVNALELDDSALYLCASSSGGTGSNEKLFFGSGTQLSVL.

This clone was seen a single time. The V gene is TRBV7-3, the J gene TRBJ1-5, with D maybe TRBD1 (5 bases). The V gene's germline CDR1 is SGHTA and CDR2 FQGTGA. This CDR3 has 16 residues. With 2 bases removed from V and 5 bases from J, the gap between germline ends came to 16 bases. CDR3 region: CASSLAMGVLHQPQHF. The CDR3 DNA reads TGTGCCAGCAGCTTAGCGATGGGGGTCCTTCATCAGCCCCAGCATTTT.

The chain carries TRBV2 and TRBJ2-5; 9 bases are a match to TRBD2. CDR1 SNHLY and CDR2 FYNNEI come from the germline V gene. Trimming removed 7 bases from V and 0 bases from J; junction bases left unmatched: 9. The CDR3 length is 16 residues. In DNA form, the CDR3 reads TGTGCCAGCATTTTGCGGGAGGGAAAAGACCAAGAGACCCAGTACTTC. This encodes CASILREGKDQETQYF.